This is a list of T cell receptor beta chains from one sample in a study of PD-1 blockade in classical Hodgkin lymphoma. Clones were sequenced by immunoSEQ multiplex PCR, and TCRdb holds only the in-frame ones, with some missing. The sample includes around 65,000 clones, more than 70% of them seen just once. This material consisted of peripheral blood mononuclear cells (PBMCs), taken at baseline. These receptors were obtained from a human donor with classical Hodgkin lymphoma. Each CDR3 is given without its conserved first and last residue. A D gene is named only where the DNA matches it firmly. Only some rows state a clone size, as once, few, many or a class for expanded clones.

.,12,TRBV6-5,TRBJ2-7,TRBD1,ASSPRTGNYEQY
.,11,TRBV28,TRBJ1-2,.,ASSFQGSYGYT
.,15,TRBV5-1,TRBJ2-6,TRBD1,ASSFTGGGSGANVLT
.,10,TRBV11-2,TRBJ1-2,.,ASRSGLHGYT
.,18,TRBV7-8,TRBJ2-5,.,ASSQLRRRDRDATRETQY
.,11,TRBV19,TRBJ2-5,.,ASSIGREETQY
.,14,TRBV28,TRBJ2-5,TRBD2,ASNRGLAGLQETQY
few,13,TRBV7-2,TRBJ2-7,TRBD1,ASSPDRAISYEQY
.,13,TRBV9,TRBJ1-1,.,ASSVEAGWNTEAF
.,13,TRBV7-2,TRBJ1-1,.,ASSFRTGQNTEAF
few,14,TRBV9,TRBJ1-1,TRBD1,ASSDNSGTGDTEAF
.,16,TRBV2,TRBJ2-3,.,ASSLIGPGPPSLYTQY
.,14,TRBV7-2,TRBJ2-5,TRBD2,ASSLKTAGGQETQY
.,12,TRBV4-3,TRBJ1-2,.,ASSQDWTVSGYT
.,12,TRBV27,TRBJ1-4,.,ASSLGDSREKLF
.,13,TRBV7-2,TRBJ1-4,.,ASSPSDLLVEKLF
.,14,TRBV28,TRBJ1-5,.,ASSPPGRGSNQPQH
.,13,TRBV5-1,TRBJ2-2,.,ASSPYGGNTGELF
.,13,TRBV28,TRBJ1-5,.,ASIAGRHSNQPQH
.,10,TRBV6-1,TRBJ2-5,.,ASSDVGETQY
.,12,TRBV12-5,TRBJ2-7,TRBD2,ASAGDYASYEQY
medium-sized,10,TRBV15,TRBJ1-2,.,ATSREDDGYT
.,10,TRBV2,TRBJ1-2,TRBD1,ASSRQGYGYT
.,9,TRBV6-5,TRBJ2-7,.,ASGAPYEQY
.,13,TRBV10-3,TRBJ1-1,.,AISEPGRGNTEAF
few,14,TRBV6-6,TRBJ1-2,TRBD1,ASSYGTGLGNYGYT
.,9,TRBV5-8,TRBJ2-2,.,ASSLFGELF
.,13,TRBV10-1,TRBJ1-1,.,ASSRSGNMNTEAF
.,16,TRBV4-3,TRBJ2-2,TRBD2,ASSQKGLAGGDTGELF
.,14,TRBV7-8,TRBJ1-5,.,ASSAWTVYSNQPQH
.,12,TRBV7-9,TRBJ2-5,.,ASSSREVVETQY
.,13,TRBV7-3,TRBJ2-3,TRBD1,ASSRTGRVTDTQY
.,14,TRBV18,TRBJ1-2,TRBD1,ASSQGGQGANYGYT
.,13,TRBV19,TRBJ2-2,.,ASSMSQPNTGELF
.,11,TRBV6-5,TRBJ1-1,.,ASSSYMNPEAF
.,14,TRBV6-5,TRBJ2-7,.,ASSYTGTSGWYEQY
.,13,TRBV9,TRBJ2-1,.,ASSVVGGLTNEQF
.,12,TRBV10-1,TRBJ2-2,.,ASSGVISTGELF
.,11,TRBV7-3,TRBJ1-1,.,ASSKDLYTEAF
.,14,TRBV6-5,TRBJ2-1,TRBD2,ASSYLSGGSPHEQF
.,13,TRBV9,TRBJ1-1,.,ASSATQVTNTEAF
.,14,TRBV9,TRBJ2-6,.,ASSPGRGAGANVLT
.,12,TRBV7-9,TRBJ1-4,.,ASSSGHFKEKLF
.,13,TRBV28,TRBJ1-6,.,ASGGGGSYNSPLH
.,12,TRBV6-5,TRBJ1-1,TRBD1,ASTRGGRGTEAF
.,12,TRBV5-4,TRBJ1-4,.,ASSLGGAGEKLF
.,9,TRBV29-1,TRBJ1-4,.,SVEKWEKLF
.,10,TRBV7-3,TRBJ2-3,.,ASSLGTDTQY
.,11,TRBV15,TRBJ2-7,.,ATSRDDSYEQY
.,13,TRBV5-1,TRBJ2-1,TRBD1,ASSLGQGTYNEQF
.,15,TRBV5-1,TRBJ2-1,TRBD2,ASSPSLAGGPYNEQF
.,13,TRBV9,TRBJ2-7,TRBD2,ASSPPSGPSSEQY
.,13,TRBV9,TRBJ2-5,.,ASSATGGWRETQY